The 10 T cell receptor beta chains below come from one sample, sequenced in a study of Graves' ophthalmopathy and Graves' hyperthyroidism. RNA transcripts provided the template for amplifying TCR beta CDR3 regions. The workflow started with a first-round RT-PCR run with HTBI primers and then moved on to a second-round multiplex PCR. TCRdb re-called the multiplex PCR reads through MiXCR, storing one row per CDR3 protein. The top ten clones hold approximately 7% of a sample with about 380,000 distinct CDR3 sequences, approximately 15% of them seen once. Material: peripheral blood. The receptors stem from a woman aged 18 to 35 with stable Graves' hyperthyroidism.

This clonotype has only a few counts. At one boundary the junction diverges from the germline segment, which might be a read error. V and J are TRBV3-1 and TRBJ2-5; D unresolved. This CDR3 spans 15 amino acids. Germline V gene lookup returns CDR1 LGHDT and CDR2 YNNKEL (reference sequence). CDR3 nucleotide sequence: TGTGCCAGCAACTCGAGAAGACTTGCACAAGAGACCAAGTACTTC. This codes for CASNSRRLAQETKYF.

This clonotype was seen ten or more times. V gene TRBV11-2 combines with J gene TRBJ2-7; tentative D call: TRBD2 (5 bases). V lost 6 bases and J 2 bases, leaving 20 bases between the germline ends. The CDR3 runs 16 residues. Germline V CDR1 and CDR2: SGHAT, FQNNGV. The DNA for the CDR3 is TGTGCCAGCAGGAATATCGCGGGCAATCTCCCCTACGAGCAGTACTTC. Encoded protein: CASRNIAGNLPYEQYF.

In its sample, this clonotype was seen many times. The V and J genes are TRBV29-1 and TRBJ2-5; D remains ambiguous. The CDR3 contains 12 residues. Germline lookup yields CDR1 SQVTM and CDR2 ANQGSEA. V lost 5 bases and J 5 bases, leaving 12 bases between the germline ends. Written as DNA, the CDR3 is TGCAGCGTTCTTACCGCTCTGGAGACCCAGTACTTC. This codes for CSVLTALETQYF.

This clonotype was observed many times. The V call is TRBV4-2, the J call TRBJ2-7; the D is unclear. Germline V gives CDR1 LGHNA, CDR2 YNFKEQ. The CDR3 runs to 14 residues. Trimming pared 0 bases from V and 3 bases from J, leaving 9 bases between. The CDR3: CASSQESNGYEQYF. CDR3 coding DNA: TGTGCCAGCAGCCAAGAATCCAATGGCTACGAGCAGTACTTC.

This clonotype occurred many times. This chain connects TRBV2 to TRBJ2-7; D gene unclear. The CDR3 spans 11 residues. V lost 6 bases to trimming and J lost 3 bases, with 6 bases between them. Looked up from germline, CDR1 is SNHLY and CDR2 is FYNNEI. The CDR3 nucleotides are TGTGCCAGCAGGTTCAGCTACGAGCAGTACTTC. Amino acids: CASRFSYEQYF.

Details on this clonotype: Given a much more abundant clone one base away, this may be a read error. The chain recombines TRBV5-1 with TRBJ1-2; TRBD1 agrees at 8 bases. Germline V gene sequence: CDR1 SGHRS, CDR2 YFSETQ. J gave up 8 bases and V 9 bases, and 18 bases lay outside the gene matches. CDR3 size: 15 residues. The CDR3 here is CANRKAPWTGRGYTF. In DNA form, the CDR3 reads TGCGCCAACAGGAAGGCCCCGTGGACAGGGAGGGGCTACACCTTC.

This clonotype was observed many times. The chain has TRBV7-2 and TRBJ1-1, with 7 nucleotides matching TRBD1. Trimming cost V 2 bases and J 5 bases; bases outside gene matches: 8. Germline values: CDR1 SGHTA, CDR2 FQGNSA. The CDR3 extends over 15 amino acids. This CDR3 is CASSLSGQRGTEAFF. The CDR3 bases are TGTGCCAGCAGCTTATCGGGACAGAGAGGGACTGAAGCTTTCTTT.

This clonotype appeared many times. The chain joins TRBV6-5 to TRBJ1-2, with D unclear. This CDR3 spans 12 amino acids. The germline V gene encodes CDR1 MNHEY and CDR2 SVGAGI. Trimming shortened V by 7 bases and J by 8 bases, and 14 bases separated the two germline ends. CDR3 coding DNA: TGTGCCAGCACTTTATCATTAGGCGGCTACACCTTC. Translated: CASTLSLGGYTF.

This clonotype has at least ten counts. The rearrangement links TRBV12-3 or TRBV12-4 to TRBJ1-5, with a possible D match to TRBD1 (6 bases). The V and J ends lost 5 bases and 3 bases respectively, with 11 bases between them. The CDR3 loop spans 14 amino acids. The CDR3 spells CASSHRTANQPQHF. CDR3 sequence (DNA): TGTGCCAGCAGTCACCGGACAGCCAATCAGCCCCAGCATTTT.

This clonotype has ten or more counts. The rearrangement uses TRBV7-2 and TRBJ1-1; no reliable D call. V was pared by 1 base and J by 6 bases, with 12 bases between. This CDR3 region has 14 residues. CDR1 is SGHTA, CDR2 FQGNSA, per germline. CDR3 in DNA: TGTGCCAGCAGCTTAGACCCCGGACGGGCTGAAGCTTTCTTT. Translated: CASSLDPGRAEAFF.